The entry below gives a single T cell receptor beta chain sequence along with its context. This entry is derived from a study of technical replicates of blood from a few donors. CDR3 length: 17 residues. Germline loops: CDR1 SGHTS, CDR2 YDEGEE. V trimming: 2 bases; J trimming: 5 bases; junction bases outside the gene matches: 11. Sequencing used immunoSEQ multiplex PCR; TCRdb keeps in-frame clones, though not all of them. The repertoire includes 60,000 to 80,000 clones, approximately 89% of them detected once, and more than 4.5% sits in the top ten. Sequenced: PBMCs. This clonotype was sampled from a human donor in good health. Some clones in this sample may be carry-over from other donors' samples. This chain links TRBV5-8 with TRBJ2-5, with TRBD2 identical over 11 bases. The CDR3 DNA sequence: TGTGCCAGCAGCTTAGGGACTAGCGGTTGGATGGTGGAGACCCAGTACTTC. Its protein product is CASSLGTSGWMVETQYF.